This is a list of T cell receptor beta chains from one sample in a study of blood T cell repertoires in COVID-19. Libraries were prepared by immunoSEQ multiplex PCR; TCRdb keeps only in-frame clonotypes and omits some of them. Of fewer than 150,000 clones listed, approximately 87% were seen once; the top ten hold around 4.5%. Sequencing was performed on peripheral blood. Receptors originate from a middle-aged woman with acute or convalescent COVID-19. CDR3s include the opening cysteine and the closing phenylalanine or tryptophan.

v_call	j_call	cdr3_aa
TRBV6-5	TRBJ1-1	CASSYSNGAEAFF
TRBV30	TRBJ2-6	CAWTGRIRLSGANVLTF
TRBV28	TRBJ2-7	CASSLSRGYEQYF
TRBV4-1	TRBJ2-3	CASSQDSAGYTDTQYF
TRBV7-2	TRBJ1-1	CASSLRTMNTEAFF
TRBV12-3/TRBV12-4	TRBJ2-7	CVSSLAGENEQYF
TRBV2	TRBJ2-2	CASIPTSGVGTGELFF
TRBV6-6	TRBJ1-1	CASSYISGQPGGEAFF
TRBV4-3	TRBJ1-4	CASSQDGTGGGEKLFF
TRBV5-5	TRBJ1-2	CASSFRDGYTF
TRBV4-2	TRBJ2-1	CASSQEKTMGDNEQFF
TRBV4-3	TRBJ2-3	CASSPSSTDTQYF
TRBV28	TRBJ2-7	CASSSGGEDKQYF
TRBV2	TRBJ1-5	CASSGENQPQHF